This passage covers 30 T cell receptor beta chains from one sample sequenced in a study of T cell responses to AZD1222 COVID-19 vaccine. The repertoire was sequenced with immunoSEQ multiplex PCR; TCRdb's copy has only in-frame clones and lacks some. In the table there are 80,000 or so clones, about nine tenths of which are singletons. Sequencing used peripheral blood, obtained 28 days after the second AZD1222 dose. Receptor source: an adult who received the AZD1222 COVID-19 vaccine.

V is TRBV7-3 and J is TRBJ1-2; no reliable D call. The CDR3 runs 14 residues. Germline CDR1 reads SGHTA; CDR2 reads FQGTGA. The V end lost 5 bases, the J end lost 7 bases, and 17 bases lay between the germline ends. The CDR3 DNA reads as TGTGCCAGCAGCCCCGACCGATACAGCTCTGGCTACACCTTC. Translating it yields CASSPDRYSSGYTF.

V gene TRBV6-1 combines with J gene TRBJ1-2; D not certain. The V end lost 0 bases, the J end lost 4 bases, and 12 bases lay between the germline ends. The V gene's germline CDR1 is MNHNS and CDR2 SASEGT. The CDR3 loop spans 15 amino acids. CDR3 sequence: CASSEALGVGYGYTF. CDR3 nucleotide sequence: TGTGCCAGCAGTGAAGCTTTAGGTGTGGGCTATGGCTACACCTTC.

The rearrangement uses TRBV10-3 and TRBJ2-3; 12 bases line up with TRBD1. The CDR3 spans 16 residues. Germline assignment: CDR1 ENHRY and CDR2 SYGVKD. V shed 6 bases and J 4 bases; nucleotides not matched to a gene: 8. CDR3 sequence (DNA): TGTGCCATCAGAGGGACAGGGGGCGCGAAGGCAGATACGCAGTATTTT. Amino acid sequence: CAIRGTGGAKADTQYF.

This chain uses TRBV29-1 with TRBJ1-6; weak D call: TRBD1 (5 bases). CDR3 length: 14 residues. CDR1 and CDR2 (germline): SQVTM, ANQGSEA. Trimming left V 2 bases short and J 4 bases short, with 9 bases between. The DNA of the CDR3 is TGCAGCGTTGAACGGCAGGGATATAATTCACCCCTCCACTTT. It encodes CSVERQGYNSPLHF.

The chain uses TRBV27 and TRBJ1-6; possibly TRBD1 for D (5 bases). The V gene's germline CDR1 is MNHEY and CDR2 SMNVEV (reference sequence). Trimming took off 3 bases at V and 7 bases at J, with 10 bases between the two ends. This CDR3 is built from 14 residues. The chain's CDR3 is CASSFRVWNSPLHF. The CDR3 nucleotides read TGTGCCAGCAGTTTCAGGGTATGGAATTCACCCCTCCACTTT.

The sample holds one count of this clone. The chain has TRBV27 and TRBJ2-7, with a possible D match to TRBD2 (7 bases). Germline CDR1 and CDR2: MNHEY and SMNVEV (reference sequence). This CDR3 comprises 16 residues. V was pared by 0 bases and J by 2 bases, with 14 bases between. CDR3 region: CASSLSAGARAYEQYF. Here the CDR3 DNA reads TGTGCCAGCAGTTTATCGGCGGGGGCGAGAGCCTACGAGCAGTACTTC.

This chain links TRBV19 with TRBJ2-3, with TRBD2 matching 7 bases. The length of the CDR3 is 16 residues. The V segment lost 2 bases and the J segment 2 bases; nucleotides outside the gene matches: 7. Germline V gene data show CDR1 as LNHDA and CDR2 as SQIVND (reference sequence). CDR3 bases: TGTGCCAGTAGTATACTTATTGCGGGAGTCACAGATACGCAGTATTTT. Translated, it gives CASSILIAGVTDTQYF. Looking up the rest from reference TRBV19 and TRBJ2-3 gives the full variable domain: DGGITQSPKYLFRKEGQNVTLSCEQNLNHDAMYWYRQDPGQGLRLIYYSQIVNDFQKGDIAEGYSVSREKKESFPLTVTSAQKNPTAFYLCASSILIAGVTDTQYFGPGTRLTVL.

The chain uses TRBV7-8 and TRBJ1-1, with D maybe TRBD1 (5 bases). CDR3 length: 14 residues. Trimming pared 0 bases from V and 3 bases from J, leaving 8 bases between. From germline, CDR1 is SGHVS and CDR2 FQNEAQ. Written as DNA, the CDR3 is TGTGCCAGCAGCTTAGCGCCGGGGGACACTGAAGCTTTCTTT. It encodes CASSLAPGDTEAFF.

The J gene is TRBJ2-4, the V gene TRBV19, with D maybe TRBD1 (6 bases). The germline CDR1 and CDR2 sequences are LNHDA and SQIVND (reference sequence). Trimming took off 9 bases at V and 8 bases at J, with 11 bases between the two ends. This CDR3 comprises 11 residues. The CDR3 nucleotides are TGTGCCAGCTCAGGGGACGACATTCAGTACTTC. Translation: CASSGDDIQYF.

The J gene is TRBJ1-1, the V gene TRBV10-2; D possibly corresponds to TRBD1 (5 bases). This CDR3 comprises 15 residues. Trimming removed 3 bases from V and 6 bases from J, with 17 bases in between. The V gene's germline CDR1 is WSHSY and CDR2 SAAADI. This CDR3 is CASSESWGIGAEAFF. The CDR3 DNA reads TGCGCCAGCAGTGAATCGTGGGGGATAGGTGCTGAAGCTTTCTTT.

This clone was seen a few times. The chain combines TRBV6-5 with TRBJ1-2, with a weak D call TRBD1 (5 bases). CDR1 MNHEY and CDR2 SVGAGI come from the germline V gene. The V and J ends lost 10 bases and 4 bases respectively, with 16 bases between them. The CDR3 loop spans 13 amino acids. CDR3 in DNA: TGTGCCACCATGGGGGAGACTGGCTATGGCTACACCTTC. Protein sequence: CATMGETGYGYTF.

The rearrangement uses TRBV28 and TRBJ1-1, with D unclear. The CDR3 is 13 amino acids. Germline CDR1 is MDHEN and CDR2 is SYDVKM. The ends were cut back, 5 bases at V and 1 base at J, with 8 bases in the middle. The CDR3 DNA reads TGTGCCAGCAGTGATAGTCGGAACACTGAAGCTTTCTTT. Translation gives CASSDSRNTEAFF.

The V gene is TRBV7-2, the J gene TRBJ1-6; D is unclear. This CDR3 region has 13 residues. V lost 1 base and J lost 4, with 2 bases in between. Germline assignment: CDR1 SGHTA and CDR2 FQGNSA. Here the CDR3 reads CASSLGYNSPLHF. In nucleotides, the CDR3 is TGTGCCAGCAGCTTAGGTTATAATTCACCCCTCCACTTT. Looking up the rest from reference TRBV7-2 and TRBJ1-6 gives the full variable domain: GAGVSQSPSNKVTEKGKDVELRCDPISGHTALYWYRQSLGQGLEFLIYFQGNSAPDKSGLPSDRFSAERTGGSVSTLTIQRTQQEDSAVYLCASSLGYNSPLHFGNGTRLTVT.

This clone was found once. The chain employs TRBV24-1 and TRBJ1-5; D gene unclear. CDR1 and CDR2 (germline): KGHDR, SFDVKD. Trimming took off 1 base at V and 2 bases at J, with 2 bases between the two ends. CDR3 size: 13 residues. The DNA for the CDR3 is TGTGCCACCAGTGATTTTGGCAATCAGCCCCAGCATTTT. Amino acids: CATSDFGNQPQHF.

This clone appeared once. The V and J genes are TRBV6-5 and TRBJ1-1; D gene uncertain. Germline CDR1 reads MNHEY; CDR2 reads SVGAGI. V was clipped by 7 bases and J by 2 bases, with 5 bases between them. The CDR3 totals 11 residues. CDR3 amino acids: CASTRNTEAFF. The DNA for the CDR3 is TGTGCCAGCACGAGAAACACTGAAGCTTTCTTT.

This chain uses TRBV12-3 or TRBV12-4 with TRBJ2-1; no clear D. V shed 3 bases and J shed 10 bases, with 7 bases lying between them. The CDR3 length is 11 residues. CDR3 region: CASSFQEEQFF. DNA for the CDR3: TGTGCCAGCAGTTTCCAGGAAGAGCAGTTCTTC.

This chain joins TRBV5-3 and TRBJ2-5; D unclear. TRBV5-3 is an ORF for which the function is uncertain. There are 14 residues in the CDR3. V lost 0 bases, J lost 1 base, and 7 bases lay in between. CDR3 nucleotide sequence: TGTGCCAGAAGCTTGGAACGGTCCCAAGAGACCCAGTACTTC. This gives the protein CARSLERSQETQYF.

The chain employs TRBV11-2 and TRBJ2-1; D uncertain. Between the trimmed V and J ends, which lost 2 bases and 9 bases, there was a span of 5 bases. This CDR3 comprises 11 residues. CDR1 and CDR2 (germline): SGHAT, FQNNGV. The CDR3 loop reads CASSLLGEQFF. CDR3 coding DNA: TGTGCCAGCAGCTTATTAGGTGAGCAGTTCTTC.

The chain is built from TRBV10-3 and TRBJ1-2; the D gene is possibly TRBD1 (6 bases). V shed 5 bases and J shed 2 bases, with 12 bases lying between them. Per germline, CDR1 ENHRY and CDR2 SYGVKD. The CDR3 length is 14 residues. CDR3 amino acids: CAISTTQGNYGYTF. CDR3 DNA sequence: TGTGCCATCAGTACTACGCAGGGGAACTATGGCTACACCTTC.

The chain carries TRBV19 and TRBJ1-2; 7 bases are shared with TRBD1. Germline V gene data show CDR1 as LNHDA and CDR2 as SQIVND (reference sequence). Germline trimming cut 9 bases from V and 8 bases from J; bases unmatched to any gene: 6. There are 11 residues in the CDR3. The DNA for the CDR3 is TGTGCCAGCCGGGACAGATGGGGCTACACCTTC. This sequence encodes CASRDRWGYTF.

The rearrangement joins TRBV24-1 to TRBJ2-2, with 8 bases fitting TRBD2. The CDR3 spans 17 residues. Germline loops: CDR1 KGHDR, CDR2 SFDVKD. With 5 bases clipped from V and 7 bases from J, the junction kept 14 bases outside the gene matches. The CDR3 sequence: CATSGRLTGSGIGELFF. The DNA of the CDR3 is TGTGCCACCAGTGGTAGGTTGACGGGTAGCGGGATCGGGGAGCTGTTTTTT.

Here the CDR3 DNA reads TGCGCCAGCAGCCCGAGAGTTGCGAACACTGAAGCTTTCTTT. Its protein is CASSPRVANTEAFF. The chain couples TRBV5-1 to TRBJ1-1; D is ambiguous. The ends were cut back, 4 bases at V and 1 base at J, with 11 bases in the middle. CDR3 length: 14 amino acids. Germline lookup yields CDR1 SGHRS and CDR2 YFSETQ.

V is TRBV4-1 and J is TRBJ1-2; 7 bases fit TRBD1. CDR3 size: 16 residues. The ends lost 4 bases at V and 4 bases at J; junction bases unmatched: 12. Germline V gene lookup returns CDR1 MGHRA and CDR2 YSYEKL. CDR3 nucleotides: TGCGCCAGCAGCCTCTCTGCGGCGGACAGGTTCTATGGCTACACCTTC. Amino acid sequence: CASSLSAADRFYGYTF.

This rearrangement joins TRBV30 to TRBJ1-1; unclear D gene. This CDR3 is 18 amino acids long. The germline V gene encodes CDR1 GTSNPN and CDR2 SVGIG (reference sequence). Trimming removed 6 bases at V and 3 bases at J, with 29 bases between. DNA of the CDR3: TGTGCCTGCACCATGCTGTTTAGGGCTCGTTCCGAGGACACTGAAGCTTTCTTT. Translated: CACTMLFRARSEDTEAFF.

Only a few counts were recorded for this clone. The CDR3 DNA reads TGTGCCTGGAACGACTTCCCAGGCACCGGGGAGCTGTTTTTT. This sequence encodes CAWNDFPGTGELFF. The J gene is TRBJ2-2, the V gene TRBV30, with unresolved D. Germline CDR1 reads GTSNPN; CDR2 reads SVGIG (reference sequence). Trimming took 4 bases from V and 4 from J, leaving 13 bases between them. The CDR3 totals 14 residues.

A single count supports this clone. This chain connects TRBV6-5 to TRBJ2-7, with TRBD1 matching over 11 bases. The V and J ends lost 6 bases and 1 base, in that order; junction bases with no gene match: 5. From germline, CDR1 is MNHEY and CDR2 SVGAGI. The CDR3 contains 15 residues. The CDR3 spells CASRLGTGGSYEQYF. In DNA, the CDR3 is TGTGCCAGCAGGCTCGGGACAGGGGGTTCCTACGAGCAGTACTTC.

This chain links TRBV5-4 with TRBJ1-1, with D possibly matching TRBD1 (5 bases). The CDR3 is made up of 12 amino acids. The V end lost 2 bases, the J end lost 11 bases, and 13 bases lay between the germline ends. CDR1 is SGHNT and CDR2 is YYREEE in the germline V gene (reference sequence). This CDR3 is CASSFDSNSAFF. The CDR3 DNA reads as TGTGCCAGCAGCTTTGACAGTAATTCGGCTTTCTTT.

The chain has TRBV3-1 (or the pseudogene TRBV3-2) and TRBJ2-7; 8 nucleotides match TRBD2. CDR3 length: 19 amino acids. The J segment lost 2 bases and the V segment lost 0 bases, leaving 15 bases of the junction unmatched. CDR1 and CDR2 (germline): LGHDT, YNNKEL (reference sequence). CDR3 protein: CASSQDARTSSTKTYEQYF. The CDR3 region has the DNA TGTGCCAGCAGCCAAGACGCCCGGACTAGCTCCACAAAGACCTACGAGCAGTACTTC.

The chain is built from TRBV3-1 (or the pseudogene TRBV3-2) and TRBJ1-2; D remains unclear. The CDR3 loop spans 12 amino acids. Trimming cost V 3 bases and J 8 bases, with 10 bases left between them. The germline CDR1 and CDR2 sequences are LGHDT and YNNKEL (reference sequence). CDR3 coding DNA: TGTGCCAGCAGCCAGGGGAGGAACGGCTACACCTTC. Protein: CASSQGRNGYTF.

This clone was detected only once. The chain combines TRBV9 with TRBJ2-1, with D hard to call. The CDR3 runs to 15 residues. V shed 0 bases and J shed 6 bases, with 13 bases lying between them. Germline V gene sequence: CDR1 SGDLS, CDR2 YYNGEE. Here the CDR3 reads CASSVGNSLSNEQFF. The CDR3 DNA follows: TGTGCCAGCAGCGTAGGCAATAGCTTGAGCAATGAGCAGTTCTTC.